There are many counts of the clone carrying this TCR beta chain. Its matching antigen is unknown. Germline CDR1 DFQATT, CDR2 SNEGSKA (reference sequence). Trimming pared 3 bases from V and 1 base from J, leaving 10 bases between. The CDR3 contains 13 residues. This sample was taken from a study of T cells in Graves' hyperthyroidism and ophthalmopathy. Points from the study as a whole: Most expanded thyroid clonotypes above 0.001 recurred in blood.

Authors of the study amplified TCR beta CDR3 regions from RNA transcripts. RT-PCR in the first round (using the HTBI primer set) targeted the TCR CDR3. TCRdb independently ran MiXCR on the multiplex PCR reads; one entry per CDR3 protein. The table lists about 290,000 distinct CDR3 sequences, roughly 19% of them singletons, with about 35% in the top ten. The specimen was blood. This chain links TRBV20-1 with TRBJ2-7, with a tentative D call TRBD2 (6 bases). The sequence came from a man aged 50-60 years with Graves' ophthalmopathy. In DNA form, the CDR3 reads TGCAGTGCTAGTTCGGCGGGGTCCTACGAGCAGTACTTC. It is translated as CSASSAGSYEQYF.